One T cell receptor (beta chain) is described in this entry. Its antigen remains unknown. The data were obtained in a study of OX40 agonist ivuxolimab in advanced cancers. In the study overall: An agonistic human IgG2 monoclonal antibody against OX40 (CD134) was given. Cohort: more than 75% men, mean age 60, aged about 23 to 80.

Profiled with immunoSEQ multiplex PCR; TCRdb holds only in-frame clones, not every one. The table shows some 86,000 clones, with around 90% occurring only once. Study outcomes and limitations: Antigens targeted by the expanded peripheral T cells were not determined. Dosing at 0.1 to 3.0 mg/kg was accompanied by clonal expansion of CD4+ and CD8+ blood T cells by week 6.

The CDR3 spans 11 residues. Between the trimmed V and J ends, which lost 3 bases and 6 bases, there was a span of 6 bases. From germline, CDR1 is SGHDT and CDR2 YYEEEE. J is TRBJ1-1 and V is TRBV5-6; D ambiguous. Source: CD4+ or CD8+ T cells sorted from blood, taken in a trial of the OX40 agonist ivuxolimab. This receptor was identified in an adult with an advanced solid tumor such as melanoma, head and neck, liver or kidney cancer. CDR3 coding DNA: TGTGCCAGCAGCTGGGCCTCTGAAGCTTTCTTT. As protein: CASSWASEAFF.